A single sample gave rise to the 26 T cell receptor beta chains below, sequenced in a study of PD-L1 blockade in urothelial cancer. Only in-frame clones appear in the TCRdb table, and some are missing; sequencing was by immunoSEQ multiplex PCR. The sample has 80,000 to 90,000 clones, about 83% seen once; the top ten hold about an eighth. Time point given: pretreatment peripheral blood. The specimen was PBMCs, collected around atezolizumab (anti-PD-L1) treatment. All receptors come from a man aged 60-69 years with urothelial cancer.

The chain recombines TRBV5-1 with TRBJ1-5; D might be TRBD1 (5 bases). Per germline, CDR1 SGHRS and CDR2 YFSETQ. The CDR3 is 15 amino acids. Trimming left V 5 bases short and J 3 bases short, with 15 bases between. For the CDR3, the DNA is TGCGCCAGCAGTCCAGGGAATTCCAACAATCAGCCCCAGCATTTT. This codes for CASSPGNSNNQPQHF.

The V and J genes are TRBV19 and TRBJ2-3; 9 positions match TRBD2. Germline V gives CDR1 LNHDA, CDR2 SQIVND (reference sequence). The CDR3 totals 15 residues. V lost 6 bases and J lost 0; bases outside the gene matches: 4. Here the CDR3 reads CASSRLAVSTDTQYF. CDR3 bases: TGTGCCAGTAGCAGACTAGCGGTTAGCACAGATACGCAGTATTTT.

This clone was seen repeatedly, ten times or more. The DNA for the CDR3 is TGCGCCAGCAGCCAGGCCGGGACTAGGATTTCCAATGAGCAGTTCTTC. As protein: CASSQAGTRISNEQFF. The rearrangement joins TRBV4-1 to TRBJ2-1, with TRBD2 identical over 8 bases. This CDR3 has 16 amino acids. J lost 6 bases, V lost 3 bases, and 10 bases had no gene match. Germline V gene data show CDR1 as MGHRA and CDR2 as YSYEKL.

CDR3 region: CASSTRQRRGDTQYF. The CDR3 nucleotides read TGTGCCAGCAGCACCCGCCAAAGGAGGGGAGATACGCAGTATTTT. V is TRBV9 and J is TRBJ2-3, with TRBD2 as a possible D gene (6 bases). Germline V gene sequence: CDR1 SGDLS, CDR2 YYNGEE. Trimming removed 4 bases at V and 5 bases at J, with 17 bases between. CDR3 size: 15 residues.

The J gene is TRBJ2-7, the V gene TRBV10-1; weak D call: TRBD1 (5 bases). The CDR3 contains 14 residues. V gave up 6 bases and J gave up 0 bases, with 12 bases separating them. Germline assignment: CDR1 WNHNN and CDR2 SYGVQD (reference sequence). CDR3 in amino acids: CASSDHRSSYEQYF. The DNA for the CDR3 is TGCGCCAGCAGCGACCACAGGAGCTCCTACGAGCAGTACTTC.

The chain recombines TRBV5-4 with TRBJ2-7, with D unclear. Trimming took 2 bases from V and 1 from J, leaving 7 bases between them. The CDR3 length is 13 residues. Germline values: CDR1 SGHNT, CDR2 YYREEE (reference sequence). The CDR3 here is CASSFSGSYEQYF. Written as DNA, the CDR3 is TGTGCCAGCAGCTTTTCGGGTTCCTACGAGCAGTACTTC.

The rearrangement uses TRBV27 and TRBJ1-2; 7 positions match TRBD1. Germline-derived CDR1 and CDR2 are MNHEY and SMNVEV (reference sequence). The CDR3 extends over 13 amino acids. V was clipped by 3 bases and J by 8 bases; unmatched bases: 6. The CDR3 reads CASSFRQGWGYTF. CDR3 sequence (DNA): TGTGCCAGCAGTTTCCGACAGGGATGGGGCTACACCTTC.

The CDR3 bases are TGTGCCAGCAGTTTATCCCAGGCGAACACTGAAGCTTTCTTT. Translation: CASSLSQANTEAFF. The J gene is TRBJ1-1, the V gene TRBV27; D unclear. V was shortened by 0 bases and J by 1 base, with 6 bases between the two germline ends. The germline V gene has CDR1 MNHEY and CDR2 SMNVEV (reference sequence). The CDR3 sequence is 14 residues long.

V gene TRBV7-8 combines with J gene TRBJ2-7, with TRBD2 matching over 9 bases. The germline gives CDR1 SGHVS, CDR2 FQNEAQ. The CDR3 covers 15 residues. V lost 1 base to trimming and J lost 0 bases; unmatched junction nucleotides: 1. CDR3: CASSLDSGSSYEQYF. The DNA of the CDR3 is TGTGCCAGCAGCTTAGATAGCGGGAGCTCCTACGAGCAGTACTTC. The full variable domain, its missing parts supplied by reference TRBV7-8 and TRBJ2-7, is GAGVSQSPRYKVAKRGQDVALRCDPISGHVSLFWYQQALGQGPEFLTYFQNEAQLDKSGLPSDRFFAERPEGSVSTLKIQRTQQEDSAVYLCASSLDSGSSYEQYFGPGTRLTVT.

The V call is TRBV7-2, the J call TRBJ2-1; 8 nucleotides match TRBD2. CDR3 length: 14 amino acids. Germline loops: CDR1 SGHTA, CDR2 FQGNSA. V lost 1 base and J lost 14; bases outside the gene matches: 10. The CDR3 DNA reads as TGTGCCAGCAGCTTAGAAAAGGCAGCGGGGGTGGAGTTCTTC. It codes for CASSLEKAAGVEFF.

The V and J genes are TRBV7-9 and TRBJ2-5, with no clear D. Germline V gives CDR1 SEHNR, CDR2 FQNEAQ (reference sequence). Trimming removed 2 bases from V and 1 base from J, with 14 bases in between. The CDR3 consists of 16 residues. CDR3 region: CASSLSATVVQETQYF. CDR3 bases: TGTGCCAGCAGCTTATCGGCCACAGTCGTCCAAGAGACCCAGTACTTC.

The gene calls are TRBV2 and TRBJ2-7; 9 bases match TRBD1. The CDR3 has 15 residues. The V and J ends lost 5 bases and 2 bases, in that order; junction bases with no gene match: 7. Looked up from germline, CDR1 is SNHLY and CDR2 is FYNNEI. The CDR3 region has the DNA TGTGCCAGCAGTCGTCCGGGACAGGGAACCTACGAGCAGTACTTC. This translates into CASSRPGQGTYEQYF. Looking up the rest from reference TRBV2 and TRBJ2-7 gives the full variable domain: EPEVTQTPSHQVTQMGQEVILRCVPISNHLYFYWYRQILGQKVEFLVSFYNNEISEKSEIFDDQFSVERPDGSNFTLKIRSTKLEDSAMYFCASSRPGQGTYEQYFGPGTRLTVT.

CDR3 DNA: TGCAGCGTTTACCTGGGCCGCGGCTACACCTTC. Translation: CSVYLGRGYTF. The chain recombines TRBV29-1 with TRBJ1-2; no reliable D call. The CDR3 is made up of 11 amino acids. V was shortened by 5 bases and J by 8 bases, with 12 bases between the two germline ends. Germline CDR1 is SQVTM and CDR2 is ANQGSEA.

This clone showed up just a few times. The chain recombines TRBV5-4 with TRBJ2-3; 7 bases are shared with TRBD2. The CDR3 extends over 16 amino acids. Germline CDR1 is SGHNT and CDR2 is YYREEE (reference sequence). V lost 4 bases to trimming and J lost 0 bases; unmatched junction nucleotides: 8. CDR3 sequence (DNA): TGTGCCAGCAGCCAAGAGCAAGCGGGAAGCACAGATACGCAGTATTTT. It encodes CASSQEQAGSTDTQYF. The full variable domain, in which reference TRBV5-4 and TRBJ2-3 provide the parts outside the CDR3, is ETGVTQSPTHLIKTRGQQVTLRCSSQSGHNTVSWYQQALGQGPQFIFQYYREEENGRGNFPPRFSGLQFPNYSSELNVNALELDDSALYLCASSQEQAGSTDTQYFGPGTRLTVL.

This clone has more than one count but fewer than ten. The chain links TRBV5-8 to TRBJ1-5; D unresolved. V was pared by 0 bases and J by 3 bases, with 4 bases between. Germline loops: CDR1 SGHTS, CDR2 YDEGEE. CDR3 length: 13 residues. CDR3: CASSLGYNQPQHF. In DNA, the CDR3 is TGTGCCAGCAGCTTGGGCTACAATCAGCCCCAGCATTTT.

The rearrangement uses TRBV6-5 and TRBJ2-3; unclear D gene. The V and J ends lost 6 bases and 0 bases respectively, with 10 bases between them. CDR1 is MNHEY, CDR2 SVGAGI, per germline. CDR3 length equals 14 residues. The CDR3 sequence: CASRARFSTDTQYF. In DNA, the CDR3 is TGTGCCAGCAGAGCTAGATTTAGCACAGATACGCAGTATTTT.

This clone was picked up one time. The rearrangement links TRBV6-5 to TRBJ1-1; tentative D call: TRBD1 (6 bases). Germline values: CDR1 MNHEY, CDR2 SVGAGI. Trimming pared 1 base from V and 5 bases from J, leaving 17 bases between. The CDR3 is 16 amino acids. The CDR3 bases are TGTGCCAGCAGTTACTATGTACAGGGAATGTATACTGAAGCTTTCTTT. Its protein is CASSYYVQGMYTEAFF.

CDR3 sequence (DNA): TGTGCCAGCAGCCAAGTGGCGGGAGGCACTGAAGCTTTCTTT. It codes for CASSQVAGGTEAFF. The rearrangement joins TRBV4-2 to TRBJ1-1, with D uncertain. V was shortened by 1 base and J by 4 bases, with 10 bases between the two germline ends. The CDR3 contains 14 residues. Germline-derived CDR1 and CDR2 are LGHNA and YNFKEQ.

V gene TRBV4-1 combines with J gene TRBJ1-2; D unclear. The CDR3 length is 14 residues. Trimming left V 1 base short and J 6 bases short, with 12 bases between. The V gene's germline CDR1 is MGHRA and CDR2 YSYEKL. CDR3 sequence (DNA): TGCGCCAGCAGCCAAGTGACGCGGCAGAATGGCTACACCTTC. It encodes CASSQVTRQNGYTF.

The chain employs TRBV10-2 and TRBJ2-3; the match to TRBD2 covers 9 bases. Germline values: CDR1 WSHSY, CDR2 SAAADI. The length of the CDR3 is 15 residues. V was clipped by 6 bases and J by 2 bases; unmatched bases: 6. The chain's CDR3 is CASRGRLADTDTQYF. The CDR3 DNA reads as TGCGCCAGCAGGGGAAGACTAGCGGACACAGATACGCAGTATTTT.

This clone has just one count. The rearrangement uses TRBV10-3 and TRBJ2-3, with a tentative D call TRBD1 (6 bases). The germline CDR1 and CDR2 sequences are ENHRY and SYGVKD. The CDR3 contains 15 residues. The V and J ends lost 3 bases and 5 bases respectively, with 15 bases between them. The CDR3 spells CAISDPGKGVDTQYF. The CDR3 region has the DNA TGTGCCATCAGTGACCCCGGGAAGGGGGTAGATACGCAGTATTTT.

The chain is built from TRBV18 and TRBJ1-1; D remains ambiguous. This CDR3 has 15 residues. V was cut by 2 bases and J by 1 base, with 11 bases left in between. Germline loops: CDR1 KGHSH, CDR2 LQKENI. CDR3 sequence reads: CASSPRGWGNTEAFF. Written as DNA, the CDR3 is TGTGCCAGCTCACCAAGAGGGTGGGGGAACACTGAAGCTTTCTTT.

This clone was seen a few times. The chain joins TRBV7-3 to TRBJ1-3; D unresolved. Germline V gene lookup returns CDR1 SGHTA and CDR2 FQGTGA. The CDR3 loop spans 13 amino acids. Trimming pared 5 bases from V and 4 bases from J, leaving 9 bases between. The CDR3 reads CASSAQQGNTIYF. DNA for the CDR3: TGTGCCAGCAGCGCCCAACAGGGAAACACCATATATTTT.

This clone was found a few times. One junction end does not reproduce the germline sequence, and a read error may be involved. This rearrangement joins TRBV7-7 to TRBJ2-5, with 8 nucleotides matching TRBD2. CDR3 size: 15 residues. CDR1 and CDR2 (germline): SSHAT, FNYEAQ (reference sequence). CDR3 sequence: CASSPQLAAPGTQYF. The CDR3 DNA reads TGTGCTAGCAGCCCCCAACTAGCGGCCCCAGGTACCCAGTACTTC.

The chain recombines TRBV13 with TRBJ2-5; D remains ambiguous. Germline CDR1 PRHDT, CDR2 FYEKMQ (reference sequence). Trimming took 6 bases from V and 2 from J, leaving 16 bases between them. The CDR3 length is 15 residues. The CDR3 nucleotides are TGTGCCAGCAGTCGGGTACCCGACGGGCAAGAGACCCAGTACTTC. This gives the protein CASSRVPDGQETQYF.

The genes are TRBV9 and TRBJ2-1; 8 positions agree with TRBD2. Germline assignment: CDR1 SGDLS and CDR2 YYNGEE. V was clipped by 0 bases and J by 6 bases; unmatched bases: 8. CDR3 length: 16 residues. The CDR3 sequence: CASSVAGTSFGNEQFF. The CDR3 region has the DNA TGTGCCAGCAGCGTAGCTGGGACTAGTTTTGGCAATGAGCAGTTCTTC.